Listed below are T cell receptor beta chains from one sample, sequenced in a study of T cell repertoires in cytomegalovirus infection. A single record per CDR3 protein comes from TCRdb applying MiXCR to the reads. The sample lists 100,000 to 150,000 distinct CDR3 sequences; more than 25% were seen once. These receptors' targets are unknown. The material was CD8+ T cells from cultured PBMCs, obtained from culture after CMV antigen stimulation. The receptors were sampled from a human donor in good health (CMV status not recorded). Some clones in this sample may be carry-over from other donors' samples. Both conserved end residues are part of each CDR3. A D gene is named only where the DNA matches it firmly. A row's size may be missing; if present it is once, few, many or a size class.

J gene | D gene | CDR3 length | clone size | V gene | CDR3 protein | CDR3 DNA
TRBJ1-6 | . | 19 | . | TRBV4-3 | CASSQDRLGAFSYNSPLHF | TGCGCCAGCAGCCAAGATCGATTGGGGGCCTTCTCCTATAATTCACCCCTCCACTTT
TRBJ2-1 | . | 13 | . | TRBV4-1 | CASSQVRGFEQFF | TGCGCCAGCAGCCAAGTCAGGGGCTTTGAGCAGTTCTTC
TRBJ2-7 | TRBD1 | 16 | once | TRBV6-1 | CASSDLQGFFSYEQYF | TGTGCCAGCAGTGATTTACAGGGGTTCTTCTCCTACGAGCAGTACTTC
TRBJ1-4 | . | 15 | . | TRBV11-2 | CASSPRTATNEKLFF | TGTGCCAGCAGCCCCCGGACTGCAACTAATGAAAAACTGTTTTTT
TRBJ1-1 | . | 16 | . | TRBV9 | CASSPEWGAGNTEAFF | TGTGCCAGCAGCCCCGAGTGGGGGGCAGGGAACACTGAAGCTTTCTTT
TRBJ2-5 | . | 14 | . | TRBV7-9 | CASSLVGEEETQYF | TGTGCCAGCAGCCTAGTAGGGGAAGAAGAGACCCAGTACTTC
TRBJ2-7 | . | 15 | . | TRBV7-9 | CASSFGVGRSYEQYF | TGTGCCAGCAGCTTCGGGGTGGGACGGTCATACGAGCAGTACTTC
TRBJ2-7 | TRBD2 | 17 | . | TRBV19 | CASKLPGLAGSSYEQYF | TGTGCCAGTAAACTCCCGGGACTAGCGGGGAGCTCCTACGAGCAGTACTTC
TRBJ2-5 | TRBD1 | 13 | once | TRBV5-4 | CASSFRQGETQYF | TGTGCCAGCAGCTTTCGACAGGGAGAGACCCAGTACTTC
TRBJ1-1 | . | 13 | few | TRBV2 | CASREPWGTEAFF | TGTGCCAGCAGGGAGCCTTGGGGGACTGAAGCTTTCTTT
TRBJ2-7 | . | 14 | . | TRBV6-1 | CASSWAGRAYEQYF | TGTGCCAGCAGTTGGGCAGGGAGAGCCTACGAGCAGTACTTC
TRBJ2-7 | TRBD1 | 14 | . | TRBV19 | CASSVGGQGYEQYF | TGTGCCAGTAGTGTTGGAGGACAGGGCTACGAGCAGTACTTC
TRBJ2-3 | TRBD2 | 13 | medium-sized | TRBV11-3 | CASSLTRWGGQYF | TGTGCCAGCAGCTTGACGCGCTGGGGGGGGCAGTATTTT
TRBJ2-7 | . | 11 | many | TRBV7-2 | CASSSDYEQYF | TGTGCCAGCAGCTCCGACTACGAGCAGTACTTC
TRBJ2-3 | . | 14 | . | TRBV6-1 | CASSSTPFADTQYF | TGTGCCAGCAGTTCGACTCCTTTTGCAGATACGCAGTATTTT
TRBJ1-6 | . | 18 | few | TRBV6-5 | CASSYSRSGGLLGSPLHF | TGTGCCAGCAGTTACTCGAGATCGGGGGGTCTTTTGGGTTCACCCCTCCACTTT
TRBJ1-2 | TRBD1 | 13 | many | TRBV7-2 | CASSVRQGDGYTF | TGTGCCAGCAGCGTCCGACAGGGCGATGGCTACACCTTC
TRBJ2-2 | . | 18 | many | TRBV5-5 | CASSLARIPFDKSGELFF | TGTGCCAGCAGCTTGGCCCGGATCCCGTTCGATAAATCCGGGGAGCTGTTTTTT
TRBJ1-1 | . | 16 | . | TRBV7-9 | CASSQDSLRSNTEAFF | TGTGCCAGCAGCCAAGACAGCCTAAGGTCGAACACTGAAGCTTTCTTT
TRBJ2-3 | . | 13 | . | TRBV4-1 | CASSQGSTDTQYF | TGCGCCAGCAGCCAAGGATCCACAGATACGCAGTATTTT
TRBJ1-5 | TRBD1 | 14 | many | TRBV7-8 | CASSLGQGAQPQHF | TGTGCCAGCAGCTTAGGACAGGGTGCTCAGCCCCAGCATTTT
TRBJ2-3 | . | 12 | many | TRBV7-2 | CASSLASDTQYF | TGTGCCAGCAGCTTAGCATCCGATACGCAGTATTTT
TRBJ2-3 | TRBD2 | 17 | many | TRBV6-1 | CASSPGLAGGSTDTQYF | TGTGCCAGCAGTCCCGGATTAGCGGGGGGAAGCACAGATACGCAGTATTTT
TRBJ2-1 | . | 17 | few | TRBV11-2 | CASSLSSATSIWDEQFF | TGTGCCAGCAGCTTAAGTTCAGCGACTTCTATTTGGGATGAGCAGTTCTTC
TRBJ1-2 | . | 13 | . | TRBV5-4 | CASSTDGHYGYTF | TGTGCCAGCAGCACCGACGGCCACTATGGCTACACCTTC
TRBJ2-1 | . | 13 | . | TRBV19 | CASSMAGVNEQFF | TGTGCCAGTAGTATGGCTGGGGTCAATGAGCAGTTCTTC
TRBJ2-1 | TRBD1 | 14 | . | TRBV27 | CASSLGQGRDEQFF | TGTGCCAGCAGTTTGGGACAGGGGAGGGATGAGCAGTTCTTC
TRBJ1-5 | . | 13 | . | TRBV19 | CASSMGGNQPQHF | TGTGCCAGTAGTATGGGAGGCAATCAGCCCCAGCATTTT
TRBJ2-4 | . | 16 | many | TRBV7-9 | CASSLATGGPKNIQYF | TGTGCCAGCAGCTTAGCAACTGGAGGACCCAAAAACATTCAGTACTTC
TRBJ1-2 | . | 14 | few | TRBV6-2/TRBV6-3 | CASSYSAGPNGYTF | TGTGCCAGCAGTTACTCGGCAGGTCCAAATGGCTACACCTTC
TRBJ2-1 | TRBD2 | 15 | few | TRBV29-1 | CSVEERTSGYNEQFF | TGCAGCGTTGAAGAGAGGACTAGCGGATACAATGAGCAGTTCTTC
TRBJ1-2 | . | 15 | . | TRBV6-1 | CASGEKQDPYYGYTF | TGTGCCAGCGGTGAGAAGCAGGATCCCTACTATGGCTACACCTTC
TRBJ2-3 | . | 16 | many | TRBV7-6 | CASSLAGGDGTDTQYF | TGTGCCAGCAGCTTAGCGGGGGGCGATGGCACAGATACGCAGTATTTT
TRBJ2-3 | . | 16 | . | TRBV7-9 | CASILPRAGSTDTQYF | TGTGCCAGCATCCTTCCGCGGGCGGGGAGCACAGATACGCAGTATTTT
TRBJ2-2 | . | 16 | . | TRBV24-1 | CATSDFRGWDTGELFF | TGTGCCACCAGTGATTTCAGGGGTTGGGACACCGGGGAGCTGTTTTTT
TRBJ1-2 | . | 14 | few | TRBV12-3/TRBV12-4 | CASSERHIAYGYTF | TGTGCCAGCAGTGAGAGGCACATTGCGTATGGCTACACCTTC
TRBJ1-5 | . | 13 | . | TRBV2 | CASSWTGNQPQHF | TGTGCCAGCAGCTGGACAGGCAATCAGCCCCAGCATTTT
TRBJ2-3 | . | 15 | . | TRBV19 | CASSRVTESTDTQYF | TGTGCCAGTAGTAGAGTGACAGAAAGCACAGATACGCAGTATTTT
TRBJ2-7 | . | 15 | many | TRBV6-2/TRBV6-3 | CASRIAVGYSYEQYF | TGTGCCAGCAGAATCGCGGTGGGCTATTCCTACGAGCAGTACTTC
TRBJ2-1 | TRBD2 | 16 | . | TRBV7-9 | CASSGSGGALYNEQFF | TGTGCCAGCAGCGGTAGCGGGGGGGCATTGTACAATGAGCAGTTCTTC
TRBJ2-7 | . | 15 | . | TRBV7-3 | CASSLGAGGGYEQYF | TGTGCCAGCAGCTTAGGTGCCGGGGGCGGCTACGAGCAGTACTTC